This T cell receptor (beta chain) emerged from a study of blood T cell repertoires in COVID-19. Study-level background: Samples came from the United States, Italy and Spain, spanning acute and convalescent COVID-19. Sample material is recorded as cDNA or gDNA derived from T cells, B-cell-depleted T cells, or PBMCs.

Measured with immunoSEQ multiplex PCR; TCRdb has only the in-frame clones, and not every one. The table has 150,000 to 200,000 clones, more than 85% seen once; the top ten hold roughly 2%. The CDR3 consists of 15 residues. Germline assignment: CDR1 SGHTA and CDR2 FQGNSA. V gave up 1 base and J gave up 4 bases; unmatched junction bases: 4. The sequenced material came from peripheral blood. The receptor's source is a man between 65 and 80 years old with active or convalescent COVID-19. The rearrangement uses TRBV7-2 and TRBJ2-1; 7 bases are shared with TRBD1. CDR3 region: CASSLDGRGYNEQFF. DNA of the CDR3: TGTGCCAGCAGCTTAGATGGCAGGGGGTACAATGAGCAGTTCTTC.